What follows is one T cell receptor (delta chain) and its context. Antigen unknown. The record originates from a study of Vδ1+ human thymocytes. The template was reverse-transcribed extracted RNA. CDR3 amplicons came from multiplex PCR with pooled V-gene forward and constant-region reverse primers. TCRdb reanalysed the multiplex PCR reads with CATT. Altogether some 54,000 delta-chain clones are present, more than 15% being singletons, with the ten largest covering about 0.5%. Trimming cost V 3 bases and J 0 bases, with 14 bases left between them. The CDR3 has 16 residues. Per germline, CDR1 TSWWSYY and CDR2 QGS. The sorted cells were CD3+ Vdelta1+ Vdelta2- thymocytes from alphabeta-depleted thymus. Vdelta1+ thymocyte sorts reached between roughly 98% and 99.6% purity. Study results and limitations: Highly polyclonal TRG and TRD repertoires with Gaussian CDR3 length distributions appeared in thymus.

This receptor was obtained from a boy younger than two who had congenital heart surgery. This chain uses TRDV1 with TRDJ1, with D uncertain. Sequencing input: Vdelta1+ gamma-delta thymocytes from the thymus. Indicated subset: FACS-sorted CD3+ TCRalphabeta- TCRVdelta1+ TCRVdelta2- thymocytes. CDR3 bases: TGTGCTCTTGGGGACCCCTCCGTCCTGTACACCGATAAACTCATCTTT. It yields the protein CALGDPSVLYTDKLIF.